This T cell receptor beta chain was recovered during a study of patients and donors after allogeneic stem cell transplantation. Germline lookup yields CDR1 SGHRS and CDR2 YFSETQ. The V segment lost 7 bases and the J segment 5 bases; nucleotides outside the gene matches: 15. This CDR3 contains 16 residues. TCRdb passed the RT-PCR reads through MiXCR, listing each CDR3 protein once. The sample consists of roughly 940,000 distinct CDR3 sequences, approximately 18% of them appearing once. The specimen sequenced was blood, either unsorted or a sorted T cell fraction (not recorded which). This TCR was recovered from a human donor who was either an allogeneic HSCT recipient or a stem cell or donor lymphocyte infusion donor (not recorded which). It is not recorded whose cells these are; they may come from a transplant donor. The rearrangement links TRBV5-1 to TRBJ2-1, with TRBD2 matching over 7 bases. The CDR3 DNA sequence: TGCGCCAGCCTGGGCCTTTTTGGGGAGGGGAACAATGAGCAGTTCTTC. Its protein is CASLGLFGEGNNEQFF.